The 25 T cell receptor beta chains listed next were all sequenced from one sample in a study of blood T cell repertoires in COVID-19. TCRdb's table, derived via immunoSEQ multiplex PCR, lists solely in-frame clones and lacks some. The table lists about 150,000 clones, approximately 86% of them singletons. Specimen: peripheral blood. These receptors all come from a man in his 70s with acute or convalescent COVID-19.

This clone was recorded only once. J is TRBJ1-6 and V is TRBV9; 10 nucleotides line up with TRBD1. This CDR3 has 15 amino acids. In germline, CDR1 is SGDLS, CDR2 YYNGEE. V dropped 3 bases and J dropped 6; count of bases not matched to a gene: 3. This chain's CDR3 is CASSGDRGLNSPLHF. The CDR3 DNA sequence: TGTGCCAGCAGCGGGGACAGGGGCCTTAATTCACCCCTCCACTTT.

The gene calls are TRBV7-2 and TRBJ2-7; a possible D gene is TRBD2 (5 bases). This CDR3 is 15 amino acids long. V shed 5 bases and J shed 3 bases, with 17 bases lying between them. Germline assignment: CDR1 SGHTA and CDR2 FQGNSA. The CDR3 reads CASSASSSLGYEQYF. CDR3 in DNA: TGTGCCAGCAGCGCATCTAGCTCATTGGGCTACGAGCAGTACTTC.

This chain joins TRBV2 and TRBJ2-2; the match to TRBD2 covers 14 bases. The CDR3 length is 14 residues. Looked up from germline, CDR1 is SNHLY and CDR2 is FYNNEI. J lost 7 bases, V lost 11 bases, and 6 bases had no gene match. CDR3 sequence reads: CAGGLAGAHGELFF. The DNA for the CDR3 is TGTGCCGGGGGACTAGCGGGAGCGCACGGGGAGCTGTTTTTT.

This chain links TRBV11-2 with TRBJ2-7; 10 nucleotides agree with TRBD2. Germline CDR1 reads SGHAT; CDR2 reads FQNNGV. J lost 2 bases, V lost 2 bases, and 9 bases had no gene match. The CDR3 is made up of 17 amino acids. The CDR3 sequence: CASSLRSSGTSAYEQYF. DNA for the CDR3: TGTGCCAGCAGCTTACGGAGTTCCGGGACTAGCGCCTACGAGCAGTACTTC.

The chain uses TRBV9 and TRBJ2-5; a possible D gene is TRBD2 (6 bases). This CDR3 comprises 14 residues. CDR1 is SGDLS and CDR2 is YYNGEE in the germline V gene. With 0 bases removed from V and 5 bases from J, the gap between germline ends came to 11 bases. CDR3 sequence (DNA): TGTGCCAGCAGCGTAGGGTCTAGCGCGGAGACCCAGTACTTC. This gives the protein CASSVGSSAETQYF.

The chain uses TRBV4-3 and TRBJ1-2, with D perhaps TRBD1 (5 bases). CDR3 size: 13 residues. Deletions cut 4 bases from V and 8 bases from J, with 14 bases between. Germline lookup yields CDR1 LGHNA and CDR2 YSLEER. This CDR3 reads CASSPRQGKGYTF. The CDR3 nucleotides are TGCGCCAGCAGCCCAAGGCAGGGAAAAGGCTACACCTTC.

As for this clone: One end of the junction fails to match germline, which may point to a read error. The rearrangement joins TRBV3-1 (or the pseudogene TRBV3-2) to TRBJ2-1, with D possibly TRBD2 on 5 matching bases. The CDR3 runs 13 residues. CDR1 LGHDT and CDR2 YNNKEL come from the germline V gene (reference sequence). In DNA, the CDR3 is TGTGCCAGCAGCCAAGATCTCGGAGGTGGGCGGGTCTTC. Residues: CASSQDLGGGRVF.

The chain combines TRBV19 with TRBJ2-5; 9 bases are shared with TRBD1. Germline V gives CDR1 LNHDA, CDR2 SQIVND (reference sequence). Trimming removed 6 bases from V and 5 bases from J; junction bases left unmatched: 7. The CDR3 extends over 14 amino acids. The CDR3 reads CASSQQGAAETQYF. The DNA for the CDR3 is TGTGCCAGTAGCCAACAGGGGGCGGCGGAGACCCAGTACTTC.

The chain uses TRBV2 and TRBJ2-3, with 7 nucleotides matching TRBD2. Germline CDR1 is SNHLY and CDR2 is FYNNEI. The CDR3 length is 13 residues. This chain's CDR3 is CVSGRESGDTQYF. In nucleotides, the CDR3 is TGTGTCTCAGGGCGGGAGTCAGGAGATACGCAGTATTTT.

This clone was detected once. This chain's CDR3 is CASSRPGTSVTGELFF. CDR3 sequence (DNA): TGTGCCAGCAGCCGTCCCGGGACTAGCGTTACCGGGGAGCTGTTTTTT. This sequence joins TRBV3-1 (or the pseudogene TRBV3-2) and TRBJ2-2; the match to TRBD2 covers 10 bases. Trimming removed 4 bases from V and 5 bases from J; junction bases left unmatched: 7. The CDR3 has 16 residues. Germline V gene data show CDR1 as LGHDT and CDR2 as YNNKEL (reference sequence).

J is TRBJ1-1 and V is TRBV18; 9 bases are a match to TRBD1. With 4 bases clipped from V and 1 base from J, the junction kept 10 bases outside the gene matches. Germline V CDR1 and CDR2: KGHSH, LQKENI. The CDR3 runs 17 residues. The CDR3 DNA is TGTGCCAGCTCACTGGGACAGGGTGGATTTAAGAACACTGAAGCTTTCTTT. This sequence encodes CASSLGQGGFKNTEAFF.

This clone appeared a few times. This chain joins TRBV6-6 and TRBJ2-1; 9 bases fit TRBD2. Unmatched junction bases numbered 1, after V lost 4 bases and J lost 6 bases. The germline V gene encodes CDR1 MNHNY and CDR2 SVGAGI (reference sequence). The CDR3 is made up of 13 amino acids. The CDR3 coding sequence is TGTGCCAGCAGTTTGCGGGAGGGCAATGAGCAGTTCTTC. Amino acid sequence: CASSLREGNEQFF.

The chain recombines TRBV6-6 with TRBJ2-2; D gene ambiguous. The CDR3 length is 14 residues. V lost 7 bases to trimming and J lost 4 bases, with 13 bases between them. CDR1 and CDR2 (germline): MNHNY, SVGAGI (reference sequence). CDR3 DNA: TGTGCCAGCACCGATACTGGTGGCACCGGGGAGCTGTTTTTT. Protein product: CASTDTGGTGELFF.

The chain uses TRBV11-2 and TRBJ2-7, with 8 bases lining up with TRBD2. Trimming cost V 2 bases and J 2 bases; bases outside gene matches: 5. Germline V gene data show CDR1 as SGHAT and CDR2 as FQNNGV. This CDR3 region has 15 residues. The DNA for the CDR3 is TGTGCCAGCAGCTTATCGGGACTAGGTGCCTACGAGCAGTACTTC. This translates into CASSLSGLGAYEQYF. The full variable domain, its missing parts supplied by reference TRBV11-2 and TRBJ2-7, is EAGVAQSPRYKIIEKRQSVAFWCNPISGHATLYWYQQILGQGPKLLIQFQNNGVVDDSQLPKDRFSAERLKGVDSTLKIQPAKLEDSAVYLCASSLSGLGAYEQYFGPGTRLTVT.

This chain connects TRBV23-1 to TRBJ2-7; D is possibly TRBD2 (5 bases). TRBV23-1 counts as an open reading frame of uncertain function. Trimming removed 1 base at V and 5 bases at J, with 12 bases between. CDR3 size: 14 residues. The CDR3 bases are TGCGCCAGCAGTCAATGGTGTACGGGGAACGAGCAGTACTTC. It codes for CASSQWCTGNEQYF.

The chain has TRBV5-1 and TRBJ2-3, with TRBD2 matching over 8 bases. V shed 4 bases and J 2 bases; nucleotides not matched to a gene: 6. Germline CDR1 SGHRS, CDR2 YFSETQ. The CDR3 spans 15 residues. CDR3 in DNA: TGCGCCAGCAGCAGCGGGAGTCCGACCACAGATACGCAGTATTTT. It translates to CASSSGSPTTDTQYF.

This chain links TRBV15 with TRBJ1-2, with D possibly TRBD1 on 5 matching bases. Germline V gene data show CDR1 as LNHNV and CDR2 as YYDKDF (reference sequence). Trimming removed 6 bases from V and 0 bases from J, with 11 bases in between. The CDR3 consists of 14 residues. For the CDR3, the DNA is TGTGCCACCAGTCTGACAGAAGCTAACTATGGCTACACCTTC. It specifies CATSLTEANYGYTF.

The chain combines TRBV24-1 with TRBJ2-5; 9 bases are a match to TRBD1. V gave up 3 bases and J gave up 5 bases; unmatched junction bases: 6. The germline V gene encodes CDR1 KGHDR and CDR2 SFDVKD. CDR3 size: 15 residues. The CDR3 is CATSDPDRGGETQYF. In nucleotides, the CDR3 is TGTGCCACCAGTGATCCGGACAGGGGAGGCGAGACCCAGTACTTC.

This clone appeared a few times. V is TRBV30 and J is TRBJ2-7, with 7 bases that match TRBD2. This CDR3 comprises 15 residues. V gave up 4 bases and J gave up 4 bases; unmatched junction bases: 13. Germline V lookup: CDR1 GTSNPN, CDR2 SVGIG (reference sequence). CDR3 DNA sequence: TGTGCCTGGACTCCTCCTGCGGGAGTCAAATACGAGCAGTACTTC. Translation gives CAWTPPAGVKYEQYF.

The J gene is TRBJ2-2, the V gene TRBV14; 11 bases align to TRBD2. V lost 4 bases, J lost 2 bases, and 6 bases stayed unmatched. The CDR3 covers 17 residues. CDR1 SGHDN and CDR2 FVKESK come from the germline V gene. CDR3 nucleotide sequence: TGTGCCAGCAGCCGACTAGCGGGGTTGGGTAACACCGGGGAGCTGTTTTTT. Amino acid sequence: CASSRLAGLGNTGELFF. Full variable domain (missing parts from reference TRBV14 and TRBJ2-2): EAGVTQFPSHSVIEKGQTVTLRCDPISGHDNLYWYRRVMGKEIKFLLHFVKESKQDESGMPNNRFLAERTGGTYSTLKVQPAELEDSGVYFCASSRLAGLGNTGELFFGEGSRLTVL.

The chain employs TRBV19 and TRBJ2-1; 12 nucleotides line up with TRBD2. V trimming: 4 bases; J trimming: 6 bases; junction bases outside the gene matches: 10. The CDR3 totals 17 residues. Germline CDR1 is LNHDA and CDR2 is SQIVND (reference sequence). The CDR3 loop reads CASSRPTSGRIGNEQFF. The CDR3 DNA follows: TGTGCCAGTAGTAGACCGACTAGCGGGAGAATTGGCAATGAGCAGTTCTTC.

This chain connects TRBV7-2 to TRBJ1-2, with TRBD1 matching 11 bases. There are 15 residues in the CDR3. The germline gives CDR1 SGHTA, CDR2 FQGNSA. After removal of 1 base from V and 8 bases from J, the junction contained 6 bases not matched to a gene. CDR3 sequence: CASSLVSGQGDGYTF. The DNA of the CDR3 is TGTGCCAGCAGCTTAGTTTCGGGACAGGGGGACGGCTACACCTTC.

The V and J genes are TRBV2 and TRBJ1-2; no clear D. V dropped 4 bases and J dropped 3 bases, with 24 bases sitting between them. The CDR3 is made up of 18 amino acids. Germline lookup yields CDR1 SNHLY and CDR2 FYNNEI. The CDR3, as DNA: TGTGCCAGCAGTGGTAGGAAGGGCGGATTGACTACTGACTATGGCTACACCTTC. This codes for CASSGRKGGLTTDYGYTF.

The chain recombines TRBV29-1 with TRBJ2-7, with 11 bases lining up with TRBD2. There are 16 residues in the CDR3. Unmatched junction bases numbered 10, after V lost 4 bases and J lost 2 bases. Germline lookup yields CDR1 SQVTM and CDR2 ANQGSEA. Written as DNA, the CDR3 is TGCAGCGTTGTGGGGGGAAGACTAGCGGGGACCTACGAGCAGTACTTC. Protein product: CSVVGGRLAGTYEQYF.

V gene TRBV28 combines with J gene TRBJ1-5; TRBD1 aligns across 7 bases. Germline values: CDR1 MDHEN, CDR2 SYDVKM. This CDR3 region has 16 residues. V lost 5 bases, J lost 0 bases, and 7 bases stayed unmatched. In DNA form, the CDR3 reads TGTGCCAGCAGTCAGACTACAGGGGTTAGCAATCAGCCCCAGCATTTT. It translates to CASSQTTGVSNQPQHF.